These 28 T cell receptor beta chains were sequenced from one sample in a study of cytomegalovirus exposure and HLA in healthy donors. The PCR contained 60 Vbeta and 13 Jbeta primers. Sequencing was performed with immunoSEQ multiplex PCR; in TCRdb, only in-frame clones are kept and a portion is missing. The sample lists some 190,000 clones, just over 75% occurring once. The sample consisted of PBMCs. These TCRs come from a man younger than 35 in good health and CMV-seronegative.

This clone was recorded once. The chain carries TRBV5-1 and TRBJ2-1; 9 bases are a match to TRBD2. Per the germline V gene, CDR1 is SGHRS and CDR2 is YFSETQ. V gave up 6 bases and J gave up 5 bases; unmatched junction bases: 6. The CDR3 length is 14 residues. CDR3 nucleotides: TGCGCCAGCACCGTGGGCGGGGGGGACAATGAGCAGTTCTTC. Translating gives CASTVGGGDNEQFF. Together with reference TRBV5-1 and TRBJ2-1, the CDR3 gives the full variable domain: KAGVTQTPRYLIKTRGQQVTLSCSPISGHRSVSWYQQTPGQGLQFLFEYFSETQRNKGNFPGRFSGRQFSNSRSEMNVSTLELGDSALYLCASTVGGGDNEQFFGPGTRLTVL.

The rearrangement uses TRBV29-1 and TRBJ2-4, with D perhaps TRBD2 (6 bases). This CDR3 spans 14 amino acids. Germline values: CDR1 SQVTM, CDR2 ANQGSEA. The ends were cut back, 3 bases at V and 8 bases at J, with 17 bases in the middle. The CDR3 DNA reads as TGCAGCGTTGAGGGGGGAGGACGAGGGGACATTCAGTACTTC. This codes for CSVEGGGRGDIQYF.

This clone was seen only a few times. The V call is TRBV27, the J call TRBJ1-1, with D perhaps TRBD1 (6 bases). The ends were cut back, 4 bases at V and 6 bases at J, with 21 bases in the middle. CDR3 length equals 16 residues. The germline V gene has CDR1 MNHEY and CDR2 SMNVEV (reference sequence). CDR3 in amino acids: CASSSTGTPKAAEAFF. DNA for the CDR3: TGTGCCAGCAGTTCCACCGGGACACCTAAGGCTGCTGAAGCTTTCTTT.

This CDR3 reads CASSLGGNEQFF. CDR3 coding DNA: TGCGCCAGCAGCCTAGGCGGCAATGAGCAGTTCTTC. This sequence joins TRBV4-1 and TRBJ2-1; no clear D gene. Trimming removed 4 bases at V and 6 bases at J, with 7 bases between. CDR1 is MGHRA and CDR2 is YSYEKL in the germline V gene. CDR3 length equals 12 residues.

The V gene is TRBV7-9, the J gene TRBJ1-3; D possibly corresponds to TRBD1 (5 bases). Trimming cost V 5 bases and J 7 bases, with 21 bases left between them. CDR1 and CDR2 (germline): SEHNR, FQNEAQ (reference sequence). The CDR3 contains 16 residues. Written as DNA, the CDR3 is TGTGCCAGCAGCCTCGGGGGGACCAGAAACTTGAACACCATATATTTT. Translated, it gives CASSLGGTRNLNTIYF.

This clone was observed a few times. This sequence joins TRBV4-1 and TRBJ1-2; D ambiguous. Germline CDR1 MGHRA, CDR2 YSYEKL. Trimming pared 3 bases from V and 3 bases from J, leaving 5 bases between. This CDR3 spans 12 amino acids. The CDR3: CASSQAHYGYTF. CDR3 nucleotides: TGCGCCAGCAGCCAGGCCCACTATGGCTACACCTTC.

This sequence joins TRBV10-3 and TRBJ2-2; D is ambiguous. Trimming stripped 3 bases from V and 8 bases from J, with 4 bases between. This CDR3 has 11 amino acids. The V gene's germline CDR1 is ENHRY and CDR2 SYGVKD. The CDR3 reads CAISEAGELFF. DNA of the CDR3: TGTGCCATCAGTGAAGCTGGGGAGCTGTTTTTT.

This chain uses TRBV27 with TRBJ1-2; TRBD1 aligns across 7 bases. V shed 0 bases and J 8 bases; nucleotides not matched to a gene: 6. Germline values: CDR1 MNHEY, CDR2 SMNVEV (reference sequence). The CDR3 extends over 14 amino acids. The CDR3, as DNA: TGTGCCAGCAGTTTATCGAGACAGGGTGGAGGCTACACCTTC. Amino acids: CASSLSRQGGGYTF.

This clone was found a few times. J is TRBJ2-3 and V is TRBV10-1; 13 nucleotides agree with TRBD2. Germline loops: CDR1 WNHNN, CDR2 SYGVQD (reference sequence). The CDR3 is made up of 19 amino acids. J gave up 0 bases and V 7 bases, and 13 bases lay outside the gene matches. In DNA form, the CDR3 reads TGCGCCAGCAAATTACTAGCGGGAGGGTTTCGGTTTAGCACAGATACGCAGTATTTT. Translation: CASKLLAGGFRFSTDTQYF.

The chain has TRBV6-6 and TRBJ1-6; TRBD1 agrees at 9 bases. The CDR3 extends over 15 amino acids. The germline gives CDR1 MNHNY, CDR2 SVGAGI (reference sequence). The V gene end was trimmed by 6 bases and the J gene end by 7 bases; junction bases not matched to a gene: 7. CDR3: CASRTQDRGNSPLHF. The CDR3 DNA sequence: TGTGCCAGCAGAACCCAGGACAGGGGAAATTCACCCCTCCACTTT.

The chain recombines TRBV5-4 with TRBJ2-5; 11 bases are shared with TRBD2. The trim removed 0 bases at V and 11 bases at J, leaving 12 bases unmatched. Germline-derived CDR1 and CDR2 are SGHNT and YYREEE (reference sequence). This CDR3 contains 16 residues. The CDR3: CASSLDLSGGAGEQYF. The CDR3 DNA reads TGTGCCAGCAGCTTGGATCTTAGCGGGGGGGCGGGTGAGCAGTACTTC.

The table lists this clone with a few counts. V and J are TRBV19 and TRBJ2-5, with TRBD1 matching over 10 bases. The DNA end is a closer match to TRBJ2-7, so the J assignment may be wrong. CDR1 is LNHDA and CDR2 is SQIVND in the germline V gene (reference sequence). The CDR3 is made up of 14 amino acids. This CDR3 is CASSIDRGQDEQYF. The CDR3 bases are TGTGCCAGTAGTATTGACAGGGGGCAGGACGAGCAGTACTTC.

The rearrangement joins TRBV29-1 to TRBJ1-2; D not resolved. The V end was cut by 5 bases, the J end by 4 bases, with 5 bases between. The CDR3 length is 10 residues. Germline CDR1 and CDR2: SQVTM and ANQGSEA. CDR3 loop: CSVLSYGYTF. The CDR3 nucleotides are TGCAGCGTTCTTTCCTATGGCTACACCTTC.

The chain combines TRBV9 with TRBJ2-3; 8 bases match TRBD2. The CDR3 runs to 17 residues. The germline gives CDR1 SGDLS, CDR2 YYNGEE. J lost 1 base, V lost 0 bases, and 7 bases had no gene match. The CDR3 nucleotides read TGTGCCAGCAGCGTAGTCCCACGGGAGGGAGGCACAGATACGCAGTATTTT. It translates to CASSVVPREGGTDTQYF.

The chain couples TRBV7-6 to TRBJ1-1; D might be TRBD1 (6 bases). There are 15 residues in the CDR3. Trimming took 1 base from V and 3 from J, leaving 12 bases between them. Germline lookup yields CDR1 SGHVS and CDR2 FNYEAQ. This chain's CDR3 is CASSLGGGTYTEAFF. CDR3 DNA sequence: TGTGCCAGCAGCTTAGGGGGGGGGACATACACTGAAGCTTTCTTT.

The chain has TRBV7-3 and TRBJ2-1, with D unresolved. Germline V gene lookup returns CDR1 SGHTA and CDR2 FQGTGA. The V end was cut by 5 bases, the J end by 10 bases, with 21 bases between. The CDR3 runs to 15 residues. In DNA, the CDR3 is TGTGCCAGCAGCATGTCTAGTGGAAATGTTCGGGAGCAGTTCTTC. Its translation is CASSMSSGNVREQFF.

CDR3 in DNA: TGTGCCAGCACCGGACAGTCCTACGAGCAGTACTTC. Its translation is CASTGQSYEQYF. This chain uses TRBV6-6 with TRBJ2-7; perhaps TRBD1 as D (6 bases). Trimming cost V 7 bases and J 1 base, with 8 bases left between them. The CDR3 runs to 12 residues. From germline, CDR1 is MNHNY and CDR2 SVGAGI (reference sequence).

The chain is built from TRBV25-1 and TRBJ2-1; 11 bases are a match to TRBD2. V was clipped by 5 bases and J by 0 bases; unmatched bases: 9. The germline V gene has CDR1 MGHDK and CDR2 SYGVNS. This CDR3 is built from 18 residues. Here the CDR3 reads CASSTPPGLAASYNEQFF. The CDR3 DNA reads TGTGCCAGCAGTACCCCCCCGGGACTAGCGGCCTCCTACAATGAGCAGTTCTTC.

The CDR3 protein is CATSRDRGGANYGYTF. The DNA of the CDR3 is TGTGCCACCAGCAGAGATCGGGGAGGGGCCAACTATGGCTACACCTTC. The J gene is TRBJ1-2, the V gene TRBV15; D is perhaps TRBD1 (5 bases). The CDR3 length is 16 residues. The germline CDR1 and CDR2 sequences are LNHNV and YYDKDF (reference sequence). Trimming left V 0 bases short and J 2 bases short, with 13 bases between.

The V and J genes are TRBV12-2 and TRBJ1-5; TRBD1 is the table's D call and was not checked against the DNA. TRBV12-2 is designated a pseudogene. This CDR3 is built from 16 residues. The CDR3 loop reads CASRLERQGGNQPQHF. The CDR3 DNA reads TGTGCAAGTCGCTTAGAGAGGCAGGGTGGCAATCAGCCCCAGCATTTT.

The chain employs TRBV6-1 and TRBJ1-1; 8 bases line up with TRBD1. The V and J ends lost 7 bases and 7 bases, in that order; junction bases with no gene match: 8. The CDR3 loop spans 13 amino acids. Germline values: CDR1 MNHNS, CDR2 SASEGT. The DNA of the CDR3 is TGTGCCAGCACGGACAGGGCCTTCAGTGAAGCTTTCTTT. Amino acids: CASTDRAFSEAFF.

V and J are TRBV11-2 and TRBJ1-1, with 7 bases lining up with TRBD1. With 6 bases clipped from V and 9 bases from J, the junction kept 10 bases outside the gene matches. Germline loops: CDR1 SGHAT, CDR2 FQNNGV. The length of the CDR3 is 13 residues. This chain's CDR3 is CASRRQGVEKAFF. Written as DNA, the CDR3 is TGTGCCAGCAGACGACAGGGTGTGGAGAAAGCTTTCTTT. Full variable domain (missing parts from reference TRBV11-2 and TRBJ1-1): EAGVAQSPRYKIIEKRQSVAFWCNPISGHATLYWYQQILGQGPKLLIQFQNNGVVDDSQLPKDRFSAERLKGVDSTLKIQPAKLEDSAVYLCASRRQGVEKAFFGQGTRLTVV.

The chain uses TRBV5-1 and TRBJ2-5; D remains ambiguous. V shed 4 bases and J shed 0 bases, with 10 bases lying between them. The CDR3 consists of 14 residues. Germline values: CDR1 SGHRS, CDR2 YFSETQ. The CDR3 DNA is TGCGCCAGCAGCCTGACAAGGAACCAAGAGACCCAGTACTTC. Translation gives CASSLTRNQETQYF.

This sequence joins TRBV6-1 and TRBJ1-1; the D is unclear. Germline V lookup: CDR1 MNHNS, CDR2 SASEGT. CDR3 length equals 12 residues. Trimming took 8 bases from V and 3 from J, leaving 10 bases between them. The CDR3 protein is CASEALDTEAFF. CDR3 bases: TGTGCCAGCGAGGCTTTGGACACTGAAGCTTTCTTT.

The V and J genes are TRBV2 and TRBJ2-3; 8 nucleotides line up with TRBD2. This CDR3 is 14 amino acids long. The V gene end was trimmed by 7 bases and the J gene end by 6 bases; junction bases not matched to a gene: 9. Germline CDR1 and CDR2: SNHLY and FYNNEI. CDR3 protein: CASNMGLVEDTQYF. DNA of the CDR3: TGTGCCAGCAATATGGGACTAGTGGAGGATACGCAGTATTTT. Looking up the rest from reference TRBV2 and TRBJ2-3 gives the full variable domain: EPEVTQTPSHQVTQMGQEVILRCVPISNHLYFYWYRQILGQKVEFLVSFYNNEISEKSEIFDDQFSVERPDGSNFTLKIRSTKLEDSAMYFCASNMGLVEDTQYFGPGTRLTVL.

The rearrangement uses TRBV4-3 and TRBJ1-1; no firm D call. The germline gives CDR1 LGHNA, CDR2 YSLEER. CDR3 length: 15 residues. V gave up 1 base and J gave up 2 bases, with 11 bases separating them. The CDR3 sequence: CASSQGTGDNTEAFF. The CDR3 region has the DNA TGCGCCAGCAGCCAAGGGACTGGGGATAACACTGAAGCTTTCTTT.

The CDR3 here is CASSSWTENTGELFF. CDR3 sequence (DNA): TGTGCCAGCAGCTCTTGGACAGAGAACACCGGGGAGCTGTTTTTT. The chain joins TRBV11-2 to TRBJ2-2; possible D gene TRBD1, 6 bases. The germline gives CDR1 SGHAT, CDR2 FQNNGV. Trimming removed 4 bases from V and 1 base from J, with 10 bases in between. The CDR3 is made up of 15 amino acids.

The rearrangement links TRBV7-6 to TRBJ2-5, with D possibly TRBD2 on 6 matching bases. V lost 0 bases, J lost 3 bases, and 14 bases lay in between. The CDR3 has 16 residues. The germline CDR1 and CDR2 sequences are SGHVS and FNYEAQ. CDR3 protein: CASSLAVQWGEETQYF. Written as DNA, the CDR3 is TGTGCCAGCAGCTTAGCGGTACAGTGGGGGGAAGAGACCCAGTACTTC.